Listed below are T cell receptor beta chains from one sample, sequenced in a study of blood T cell repertoires in COVID-19. TCRdb's copy holds only in-frame clones and misses some; the assay was immunoSEQ multiplex PCR. The table has around 150,000 clones, roughly nine tenths seen once. Input material: peripheral blood. The receptors derive from a woman aged 55-69 years with active COVID-19. CDR3s include the opening cysteine and the closing phenylalanine or tryptophan. Each record gives: V gene, clone size, J gene, D gene, CDR3 protein, CDR3 DNA. A D gene is named only where the DNA matches it firmly. Size is stated for part of the rows, as once, few or many counts, or as a class when the clone is expanded.

TRBV7-7,-,TRBJ2-5,TRBD1,CASSYDRGNQETQYF,TGTGCCAGCAGCTACGACAGGGGAAACCAAGAGACCCAGTACTTC
TRBV4-1,few,TRBJ2-5,TRBD1,CASSQRTGLGETQYF,TGCGCCAGCAGCCAACGGACAGGGTTGGGGGAGACCCAGTACTTC
TRBV6-2/TRBV6-3,few,TRBJ2-7,TRBD2,CASSGTSGSHPPYEQYF,TGTGCCAGCAGTGGGACTAGCGGGAGCCACCCCCCCTACGAGCAGTACTTC
TRBV7-3,-,TRBJ2-2,TRBD2,CASSLNPLVLAGGRGGELFF,TGTGCCAGCAGCTTAAACCCCTTGGTCCTAGCGGGAGGACGAGGCGGGGAGCTGTTTTTT
TRBV7-9,-,TRBJ1-3,TRBD1,CASSTGTASGNTIYF,TGTGCCAGCAGTACCGGGACAGCCTCTGGAAACACCATATATTTT
TRBV5-6,-,TRBJ2-1,TRBD2,CASSLGGRAEGNEQFF,TGTGCCAGCAGCTTGGGCGGGAGGGCCGAGGGCAATGAGCAGTTCTTC
TRBV10-3,-,TRBJ1-1,TRBD1,CAISEVQGAGEAFF,TGTGCCATCAGTGAGGTACAGGGGGCAGGTGAAGCTTTCTTT
TRBV7-2,once,TRBJ1-1,-,CASSIQVNTEAFF,TGTGCCAGCAGCATACAGGTGAACACTGAAGCTTTCTTT
TRBV6-5,-,TRBJ1-6,-,CASRRKSSYNSPLHF,TGTGCCAGCAGGAGAAAGAGCTCCTATAATTCACCCCTCCACTTT
TRBV27,-,TRBJ2-1,-,CASSSLSGSLNNEQFF,TGTGCCAGCAGTTCCTTATCGGGAAGCCTTAACAATGAGCAGTTCTTC
TRBV28,-,TRBJ2-7,TRBD1,CASNGDRGLSYEQYF,TGTGCCAGCAACGGGGACAGGGGATTATCCTACGAGCAGTACTTC
TRBV18,-,TRBJ1-2,-,CASSPRTGYGYTF,TGTGCCAGCTCACCCAGGACTGGCTATGGCTACACCTTC
TRBV28,-,TRBJ1-2,TRBD1,CASRPTGQGGGYTF,TGTGCCAGCAGACCTACGGGACAGGGCGGCGGCTACACCTTC
TRBV28,once,TRBJ1-5,TRBD1,CASSSGTGYQPQHF,TGTGCCAGCAGTTCCGGGACAGGGTATCAGCCCCAGCATTTT
TRBV11-3,-,TRBJ1-1,-,CASNQPGGISNTEAFF,TGTGCCAGCAACCAACCCGGAGGCATTTCGAACACTGAAGCTTTCTTT
TRBV5-4,-,TRBJ2-7,-,CASSLAPSSYEQYF,TGTGCCAGCAGCTTGGCTCCGAGCTCCTACGAGCAGTACTTC
TRBV10-3,-,TRBJ1-1,-,CATSRGGRNTEAFF,TGTGCCACCTCGCGGGGTGGGAGGAACACTGAAGCTTTCTTT
TRBV25-1,-,TRBJ2-3,-,CASSDHLPGRADTQYF,TGTGCCAGCAGTGATCACCTCCCCGGTCGAGCAGATACGCAGTATTTT
TRBV4-1,-,TRBJ2-3,-,CASSLGVTDTQYF,TGCGCCAGCAGCCTGGGCGTCACAGATACGCAGTATTTT
TRBV9,-,TRBJ1-4,TRBD1,CASTRGQPNEKLFF,TGTGCCAGCACCCGGGGACAGCCTAATGAAAAACTGTTTTTT
TRBV24-1,-,TRBJ2-2,-,CATSDLPAGELFF,TGTGCCACCAGTGATTTGCCAGCCGGGGAGCTGTTTTTT
TRBV5-1,once,TRBJ1-4,TRBD1,CASSSTGGAANEKLFF,TGCGCCAGCAGCTCGACAGGGGGGGCAGCTAATGAAAAACTGTTTTTT
TRBV27,-,TRBJ1-4,-,CASSLRWAEKLFF,TGTGCCAGCAGTTTACGGTGGGCTGAAAAACTGTTTTTT
TRBV7-2,-,TRBJ1-2,TRBD1,CASSPPGDRVGYTF,TGTGCCAGCAGCCCCCCCGGGGACAGGGTTGGCTACACCTTC
TRBV2,-,TRBJ1-6,-,CASSVDPGKSPLHF,TGTGCCAGCAGTGTTGATCCAGGGAAGTCACCCCTCCACTTT
TRBV12-3/TRBV12-4,-,TRBJ1-5,-,CASSQNYQPQHF,TGTGCCAGCAGTCAAAACTATCAGCCCCAGCATTTT
TRBV7-2,-,TRBJ1-2,TRBD1,CASSLDRVAGGGKGYTF,TGTGCCAGCAGCTTAGACAGAGTCGCAGGGGGCGGAAAGGGCTACACCTTC
TRBV5-1,-,TRBJ2-2,-,CASRSYKTATGELFF,TGCGCCAGCAGGTCTTACAAGACAGCCACCGGGGAGCTGTTTTTT
TRBV3-1/TRBV3-2,-,TRBJ2-1,TRBD2,CASGRAEQFF,TGTGCCAGCGGGAGGGCCGAGCAGTTCTTC
TRBV15,-,TRBJ2-5,TRBD1,CATSDKRGRVDRRKTQYF,TGTGCCACCAGCGACAAGAGGGGGCGCGTTGACAGGCGGAAGACCCAGTACTTC
TRBV28,-,TRBJ1-2,-,CASSLEGEYGYTF,TGTGCCAGCAGTTTAGAAGGGGAATATGGCTACACCTTC
TRBV19,few,TRBJ2-5,TRBD2,CASSTSGSQETQYF,TGTGCCAGTAGTACTAGCGGGAGCCAAGAGACCCAGTACTTC
TRBV5-5,-,TRBJ2-5,TRBD2,CASSTGGTSTKETQYF,TGTGCCAGCAGTACGGGAGGGACATCGACTAAAGAGACCCAGTACTTC
TRBV7-2,-,TRBJ2-7,TRBD1,CASSYTGTGSVYEQYF,TGTGCCAGCTCCTATACCGGGACAGGGAGTGTTTACGAGCAGTACTTC
TRBV7-9,few,TRBJ1-1,-,CASSLGNRAEAFF,TGTGCCAGCAGCTTAGGGAACAGGGCTGAAGCTTTCTTT
TRBV9,-,TRBJ2-1,TRBD2,CASSPRSGTSGASSYNEQFF,TGTGCCAGCAGCCCACGATCCGGGACTAGCGGGGCCAGCTCCTACAATGAGCAGTTCTTC
TRBV14,few,TRBJ2-7,-,CASSTSNLLEQYF,TGTGCCAGCTCCACAAGTAACCTCCTCGAGCAGTACTTC
TRBV5-1,-,TRBJ1-2,-,CASSLVSNYGYTF,TGCGCCAGCAGCTTGGTCAGTAACTATGGCTACACCTTC
TRBV28,-,TRBJ2-7,-,CASGRRDEQYF,TGTGCCAGCGGGCGGAGGGACGAGCAGTACTTC
TRBV7-8,-,TRBJ1-2,-,CASSLISGTGYTF,TGTGCCAGCAGCTTAATTAGCGGAACCGGCTACACCTTC
TRBV7-8,-,TRBJ1-4,-,CASSVGAGRPEKLFF,TGTGCCAGCAGCGTTGGGGCAGGGAGGCCGGAAAAACTGTTTTTT
TRBV6-4,-,TRBJ2-2,-,CASSNNAGELFF,TGTGCCAGCAGTAATAATGCCGGGGAGCTGTTTTTT
TRBV5-4,-,TRBJ2-5,TRBD1,CASSFDRGETQYF,TGTGCCAGCAGCTTCGACAGGGGTGAGACCCAGTACTTC
TRBV6-2/TRBV6-3,-,TRBJ2-7,TRBD1,CASSYRLRDRGPREQYF,TGTGCCAGCAGTTACAGACTCCGGGACAGGGGGCCTCGGGAGCAGTACTTC
TRBV2,-,TRBJ1-1,TRBD1,CASLGQGSTEAFF,TGTGCCAGCCTAGGACAGGGGAGCACTGAAGCTTTCTTT
TRBV11-3,-,TRBJ1-1,-,CASSLDSLNTEAFF,TGTGCCAGCAGCCTAGACAGTTTGAACACTGAAGCTTTCTTT
TRBV7-2,once,TRBJ2-1,TRBD2,CASSFGTSRNEQFF,TGTGCCAGCAGCTTCGGGACTAGCAGAAATGAGCAGTTCTTC
TRBV19,once,TRBJ1-2,-,CASSIDSSRGRGYTF,TGTGCCAGTAGTATAGATTCCTCCAGGGGACGGGGCTACACCTTC
TRBV5-1,once,TRBJ2-2,-,CASSLRTPGAGGGELFF,TGCGCCAGCAGCCTACGTACACCGGGAGCTGGAGGGGGGGAGCTGTTTTTT
TRBV15,-,TRBJ1-3,-,CATSDDLTGVSGNTIYF,TGTGCCACCAGCGATGATCTGACAGGCGTCTCTGGAAACACCATATATTTT
TRBV4-1,-,TRBJ2-1,TRBD1,CASSQTGTGTYNEQFF,TGCGCCAGCAGCCAAACCGGGACAGGGACTTACAATGAGCAGTTCTTC
TRBV11-3,once,TRBJ2-2,-,CASSLGQHTGELFF,TGTGCCAGCAGCTTAGGACAGCACACCGGGGAGCTGTTTTTT
TRBV27,-,TRBJ1-2,-,CASSLSSELGYTF,TGTGCCAGCAGCTTATCCTCGGAGCTCGGCTACACCTTC
TRBV7-6,-,TRBJ2-1,TRBD2,CASSSPRDPSGRRSYNEQFF,TGTGCCAGCAGCTCTCCTCGAGACCCTAGCGGGAGGCGTTCCTACAATGAGCAGTTCTTC
TRBV28,-,TRBJ2-2,-,CASTSGGELFF,TGTGCCAGCACTTCGGGCGGGGAGCTGTTTTTT
TRBV5-6,-,TRBJ2-1,-,CASSYTGKMEQFF,TGTGCCAGCAGCTACACGGGGAAAATGGAGCAGTTCTTC
TRBV19,-,TRBJ1-3,TRBD1,CASSTSGTASGNTIYF,TGTGCCAGTAGTACTTCCGGGACAGCCTCTGGAAACACCATATATTTT
TRBV9,-,TRBJ2-2,-,CASSVGVRVNTGELFF,TGTGCCAGCAGCGTAGGGGTGCGGGTAAACACCGGGGAGCTGTTTTTT
TRBV10-1,-,TRBJ2-1,-,CASSPDTGLRGQFF,TGCGCCAGCAGTCCGGACACAGGGCTTCGGGGGCAGTTCTTC